The T cell receptor (beta chain) described here comes from a study of response to subunit inactivated influenza vaccine. The CDR3 contains 16 residues. Germline-derived CDR1 and CDR2 are LNHNV and YYDKDF (reference sequence). V shed 3 bases and J shed 4 bases, with 15 bases lying between them. The table lists this clonotype with a few counts. TCRdb reprocessed the RT-PCR reads via MiXCR and lists one record per CDR3 protein. The data show approximately 480,000 distinct CDR3 sequences, 11% seen once. The material was PBMCs from blood, obtained more than 35 days after vaccination. This chain connects TRBV15 to TRBJ2-2, with TRBD1 as a possible D gene (6 bases). This sequence originates from a man aged 45-65 years who received an inactivated influenza vaccine. The chain's CDR3 is CATSSYGTLFTGELFF. As DNA, the CDR3 is TGTGCCACCAGCAGTTACGGGACATTATTCACCGGGGAGCTGTTTTTT. Full variable domain (remainder filled in from reference TRBV15 and TRBJ2-2): DAMVIQNPRYQVTQFGKPVTLSCSQTLNHNVMYWYQQKSSQAPKLLFHYYDKDFNNEADTPDNFQSRRPNTSFCFLDIRSPGLGDTAMYLCATSSYGTLFTGELFFGEGSRLTVL.